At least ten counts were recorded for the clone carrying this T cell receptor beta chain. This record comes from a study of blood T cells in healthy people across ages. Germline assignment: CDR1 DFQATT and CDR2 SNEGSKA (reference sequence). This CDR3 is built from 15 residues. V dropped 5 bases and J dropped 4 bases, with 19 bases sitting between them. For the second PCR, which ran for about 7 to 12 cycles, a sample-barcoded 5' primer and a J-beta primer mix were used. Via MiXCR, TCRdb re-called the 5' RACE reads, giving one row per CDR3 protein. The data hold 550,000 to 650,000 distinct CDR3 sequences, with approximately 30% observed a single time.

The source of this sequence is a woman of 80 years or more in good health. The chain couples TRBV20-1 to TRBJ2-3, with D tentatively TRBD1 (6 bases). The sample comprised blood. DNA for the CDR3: TGCAGTGCTGGGGGAGTTGGGCAGGGGTCAGATACGCAGTATTTT. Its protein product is CSAGGVGQGSDTQYF.